This TCR beta chain derives from a study of cytomegalovirus exposure and HLA in healthy donors. The overall study: Roughly 180 million T cells yielded about 120 million unique TCR beta sequences, as an earlier analysis found. Study results and limitations: It was reported in a later analysis that an Asian-associated ancestry cluster showed fewer N-insertions than the roughly 670-donor mean.

In the case of this clone: The antigen is not known.

The CDR3 loop spans 14 amino acids. The V gene's germline CDR1 is MNHEY and CDR2 SMNVEV (reference sequence). V lost 4 bases and J 0 bases, leaving 6 bases between the germline ends. Primers for the PCR totalled 60 Vbeta and 13 Jbeta. The method was immunoSEQ multiplex PCR; TCRdb's version includes in-frame clones alone and lacks a portion of them. The table shows some 250,000 clones, with approximately 80% occurring only once. This TCR came from a woman aged 55-70 years in good health and CMV-seropositive. This chain connects TRBV27 to TRBJ1-4; D remains ambiguous. What was sequenced was PBMCs. The CDR3 nucleotides read TGTGCCAGCAGTTCATTTGCAACTAATGAAAAACTGTTTTTT. Translating gives CASSSFATNEKLFF. The entire variable domain, with the rest obtained from reference TRBV27 and TRBJ1-4, is as follows: EAQVTQNPRYLITVTGKKLTVTCSQNMNHEYMSWYRQDPGLGLRQIYYSMNVEVTDKGDVPEGYKVSRKEKRNFPLILESPSPNQTSLYFCASSSFATNEKLFFGSGTQLSVL.